At least ten counts were recorded for the clone carrying this T cell receptor (beta chain). The antigen is undetermined. This sample stems from a study of identical twins. TCRdb independently ran MiXCR on the 5' RACE reads; one entry per CDR3 protein. This sample carries 200,000 to 250,000 distinct CDR3 sequences, over 5.5% of them seen once, and the ten largest clones take less than 15%. V shed 1 base and J 4 bases; nucleotides not matched to a gene: 0. This CDR3 has 15 amino acids. Overall study results and limits: Invariant MAIT and iNKT cells could partly confound zero-insertion analyses.

The sample was also linked to a second study, of T cells expressing NK-cell markers. This second study notes: The HCMV specificity of the expanded NKG2C+ T cell clones stayed unresolved.

The specimen was CD8+ T cells sorted from blood. The TCR was taken from a woman aged 18-29 years in good health. The chain carries TRBV12-3 or TRBV12-4 and TRBJ2-5, with 13 positions matching TRBD2. CDR3: CASSLGLAGGETQYF. As DNA, the CDR3 is TGTGCCAGCAGTTTAGGACTAGCGGGAGGAGAGACCCAGTACTTC.